The TCR beta chain under discussion was sequenced for a study of T-cell memory formation after mild COVID-19. TCRdb re-derived calls from the 5' RACE reads in MiXCR, one entry per CDR3 protein. The sample records about 560,000 distinct CDR3 sequences, 15% to 20% being singletons. The CDR3 has 19 amino acids. V usage is TRBV1 and J usage is TRBJ2-2. TRBV1 counts as a pseudogene. The origin of this receptor is an adult woman who had mild COVID-19 (a few samples of this study predate the infection). Cell type and time point are not known. Sequenced material: PBMCs or a T cell subset sorted from them (not recorded which). The CDR3: CTSSQDNRDPTMNTGELFF. In nucleotides, the CDR3 is TGCACCAGCAGCCAAGATAACCGTGACCCCACGATGAACACCGGGGAGCTGTTTTTT.